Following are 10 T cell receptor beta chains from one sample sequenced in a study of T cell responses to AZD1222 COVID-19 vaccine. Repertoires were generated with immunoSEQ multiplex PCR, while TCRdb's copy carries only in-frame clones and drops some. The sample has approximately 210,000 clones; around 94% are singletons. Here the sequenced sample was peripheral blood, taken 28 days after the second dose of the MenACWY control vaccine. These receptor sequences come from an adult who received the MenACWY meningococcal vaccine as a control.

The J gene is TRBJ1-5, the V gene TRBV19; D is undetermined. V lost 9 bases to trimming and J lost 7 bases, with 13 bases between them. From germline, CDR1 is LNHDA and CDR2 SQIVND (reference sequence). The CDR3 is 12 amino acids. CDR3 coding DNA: TGTGCCAGCCAGGATTTTGGGCAGCCCCAGCATTTT. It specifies CASQDFGQPQHF.

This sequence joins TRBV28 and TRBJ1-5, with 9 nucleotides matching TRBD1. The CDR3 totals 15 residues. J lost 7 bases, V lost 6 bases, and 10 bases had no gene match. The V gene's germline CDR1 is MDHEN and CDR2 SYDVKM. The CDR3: CASSLQGAAGQPQHF. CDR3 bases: TGTGCCAGCAGCCTACAGGGGGCGGCGGGGCAGCCCCAGCATTTT.

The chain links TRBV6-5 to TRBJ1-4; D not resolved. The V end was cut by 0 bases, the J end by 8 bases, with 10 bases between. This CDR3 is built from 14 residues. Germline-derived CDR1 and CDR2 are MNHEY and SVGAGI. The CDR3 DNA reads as TGTGCCAGCAGTTACTCAGAGAACGGAGAAAAACTGTTTTTT. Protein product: CASSYSENGEKLFF.

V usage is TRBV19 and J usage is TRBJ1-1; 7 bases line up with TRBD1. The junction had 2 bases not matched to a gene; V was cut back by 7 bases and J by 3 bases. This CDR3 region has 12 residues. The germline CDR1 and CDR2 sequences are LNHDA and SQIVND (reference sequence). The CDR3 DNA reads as TGTGCCAGTAATGACAGGGACACTGAAGCTTTCTTT. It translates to CASNDRDTEAFF. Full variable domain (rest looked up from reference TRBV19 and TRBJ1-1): DGGITQSPKYLFRKEGQNVTLSCEQNLNHDAMYWYRQDPGQGLRLIYYSQIVNDFQKGDIAEGYSVSREKKESFPLTVTSAQKNPTAFYLCASNDRDTEAFFGQGTRLTVV.

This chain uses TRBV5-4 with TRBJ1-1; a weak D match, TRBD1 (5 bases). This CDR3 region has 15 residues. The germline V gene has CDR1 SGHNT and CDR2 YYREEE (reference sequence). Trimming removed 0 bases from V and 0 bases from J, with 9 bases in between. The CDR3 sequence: CASSLGQLMNTEAFF. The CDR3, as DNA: TGTGCCAGCAGCTTGGGACAGCTGATGAACACTGAAGCTTTCTTT.

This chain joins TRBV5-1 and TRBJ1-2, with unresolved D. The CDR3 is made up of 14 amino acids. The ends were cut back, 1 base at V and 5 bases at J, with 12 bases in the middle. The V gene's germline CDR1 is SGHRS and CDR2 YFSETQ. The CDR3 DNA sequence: TGCGCCAGCAGCTTGCGGGTCGAAGGTTATGGCTACACCTTC. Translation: CASSLRVEGYGYTF.

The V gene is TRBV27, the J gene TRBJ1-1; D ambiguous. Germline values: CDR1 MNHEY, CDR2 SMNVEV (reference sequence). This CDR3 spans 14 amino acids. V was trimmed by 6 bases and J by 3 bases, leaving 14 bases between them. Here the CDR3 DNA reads TGTGCCAGCAGCCAAGGGCTGACGGACACTGAAGCTTTCTTT. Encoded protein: CASSQGLTDTEAFF.

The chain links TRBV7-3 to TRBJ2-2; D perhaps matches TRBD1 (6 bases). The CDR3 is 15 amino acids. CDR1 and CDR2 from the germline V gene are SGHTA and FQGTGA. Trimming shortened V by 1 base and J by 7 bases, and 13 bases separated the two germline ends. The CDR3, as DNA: TGTGCCAGCAGCTTAATTTCAGGGGCAGGCGGGGAGCTGTTTTTT. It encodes CASSLISGAGGELFF.

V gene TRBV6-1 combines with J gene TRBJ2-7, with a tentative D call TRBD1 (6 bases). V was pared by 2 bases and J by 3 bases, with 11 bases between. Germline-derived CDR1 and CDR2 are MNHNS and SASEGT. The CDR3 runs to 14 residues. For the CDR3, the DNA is TGTGCCAGCAGTGAACTTGGGACACTCTACGAGCAGTACTTC. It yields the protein CASSELGTLYEQYF.

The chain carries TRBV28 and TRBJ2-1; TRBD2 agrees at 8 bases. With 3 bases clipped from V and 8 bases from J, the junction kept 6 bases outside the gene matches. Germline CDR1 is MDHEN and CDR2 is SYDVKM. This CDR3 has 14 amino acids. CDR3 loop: CASSFGGASHEQFF. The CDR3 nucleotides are TGTGCCAGCAGTTTCGGGGGGGCATCACATGAGCAGTTCTTC.